Listed here are 29 T cell receptor beta chains from one sample, sequenced in a study of post-analysis software for immune sequencing data. Unique molecular identifiers were built into the TCR beta cDNA libraries. Via MiXCR, TCRdb re-called the PCR reads, giving one row per CDR3 protein. The sample has more than 500,000 distinct CDR3 sequences, about a third seen once. General observations from the study: Comparison of patients with controls showed about 5 TRBV segments more frequent in patients, TRBV5-6, TRBV5-1 and TRBV20-1 among them.

No antigens are known for them. Sample: blood. The receptors originated from a girl aged 2-17 years with multiple sclerosis.

V usage is TRBV9 and J usage is TRBJ1-1; no firm D call. Germline CDR1 reads SGDLS; CDR2 reads YYNGEE. V was shortened by 3 bases and J by 1 base, with 13 bases between the two germline ends. This CDR3 contains 15 residues. CDR3 protein: CASSAGGVQNTEAFF. The CDR3 bases are TGTGCCAGCAGCGCTGGTGGGGTCCAGAACACTGAAGCTTTCTTT.

This clonotype came up a few times. The chain combines TRBV20-1 with TRBJ2-1; the match to TRBD2 covers 9 bases. Germline CDR1 DFQATT, CDR2 SNEGSKA (reference sequence). CDR3 size: 15 residues. V shed 5 bases, J shed 4 bases, and the junction held 9 bases outside the gene matches. In DNA form, the CDR3 reads TGCAGTGCTCCCCCAGGGACTAGCAGATACAATGAGCAGTTCTTC. As protein: CSAPPGTSRYNEQFF.

The chain couples TRBV28 to TRBJ2-5, with D possibly TRBD2 on 6 matching bases. The J call may be mistaken, given a closer DNA end match to TRBJ2-7. The CDR3 extends over 15 amino acids. The germline gives CDR1 MDHEN, CDR2 SYDVKM. Here the CDR3 DNA reads TGTGCCAGCAGTCGGGAGTGGGCAGTCCCTTACGAGCAGTACTTC. Amino acids: CASSREWAVPYEQYF.

This chain uses TRBV4-1 with TRBJ2-5; 8 bases map to TRBD1. This CDR3 has 15 residues. CDR1 is MGHRA, CDR2 YSYEKL, per germline. V lost 2 bases and J lost 4; bases outside the gene matches: 6. The CDR3 DNA follows: TGCGCCAGCAGCCAACTGGGGACAGGAGGAGAGACCCAGTACTTC. Encoded protein: CASSQLGTGGETQYF.

This chain joins TRBV12-3 or TRBV12-4 and TRBJ2-3; D gene unclear. Between the trimmed V and J ends, which lost 5 bases and 7 bases, there was a span of 10 bases. The CDR3 consists of 12 residues. In DNA, the CDR3 is TGTGCCAGCAGTATCCCCTTCAATACGCAGTATTTT. It specifies CASSIPFNTQYF.

The chain couples TRBV7-8 to TRBJ1-2; D uncertain. The V and J ends lost 2 bases and 1 base respectively, with 8 bases between them. CDR1 and CDR2 from the germline V gene are SGHVS and FQNEAQ. The CDR3 spans 14 residues. The CDR3 DNA reads TGTGCCAGCAGCTTATCACCGATTAACTATGGCTACACCTTC. Amino acids: CASSLSPINYGYTF.

This clonotype appeared a few times. The rearrangement uses TRBV29-1 and TRBJ1-2; possibly TRBD1 for D (5 bases). The V gene lost 1 base and the J gene lost 6 bases, with 6 bases spanning the gap. Germline V lookup: CDR1 SQVTM, CDR2 ANQGSEA. The CDR3 is 11 residues long. The CDR3 protein is CSVEGGDGYTF. As DNA, the CDR3 is TGCAGCGTTGAAGGAGGGGATGGCTACACCTTC. Variable domain in full (rest from reference TRBV29-1 and TRBJ1-2): SAVISQKPSRDICQRGTSLTIQCQVDSQVTMMFWYRQQPGQSLTLIATANQGSEATYESGFVIDKFPISRPNLTFSTLTVSNMSPEDSSIYLCSVEGGDGYTFGSGTRLTVV.

The chain carries TRBV7-9 and TRBJ2-7, with D perhaps TRBD1 or TRBD2 (5 bases each). The length of the CDR3 is 12 residues. V lost 3 bases to trimming and J lost 6 bases, with 9 bases between them. In germline, CDR1 is SEHNR, CDR2 FQNEAQ (reference sequence). CDR3 region: CASSFGDGEQYF. Here the CDR3 DNA reads TGTGCCAGCAGCTTTGGGGACGGCGAGCAGTACTTC.

This clonotype showed up just a few times. This chain joins TRBV6-6 and TRBJ1-5; D unresolved. The CDR3 loop spans 17 amino acids. Between the trimmed V and J ends, which lost 9 bases and 0 bases, there was a span of 21 bases. The germline gives CDR1 MNHNY, CDR2 SVGAGI (reference sequence). The CDR3 loop is CASTKVGEFYSNQPQHF. The DNA of the CDR3 is TGTGCCAGTACCAAGGTCGGGGAGTTTTATAGCAATCAGCCCCAGCATTTT.

About this clonotype itself: This likely comes from a read error, as the CDR3 has no conserved phenylalanine or tryptophan at its end. This sequence joins TRBV20-1 and TRBJ1-1; D may be TRBD1 (6 bases). Germline-derived CDR1 and CDR2 are DFQATT and SNEGSKA (reference sequence). This CDR3 region has 14 residues. Trimming pared 6 bases from V and 3 bases from J, leaving 17 bases between. The CDR3: CSARISQGYTEAFC. CDR3 bases: TGCAGTGCCAGAATTTCTCAGGGGTACACTGAAGCTTTCTGT.

This clonotype was seen a few times. J is TRBJ1-5 and V is TRBV27; weak D call: TRBD1 (6 bases). The germline V and J ends were trimmed by 3 bases and 7 bases, with 13 bases remaining between them. CDR3 length: 14 amino acids. Germline lookup yields CDR1 MNHEY and CDR2 SMNVEV (reference sequence). DNA for the CDR3: TGTGCCAGCAGTTTCCAGGGGAGAGGACAGCCCCAGCATTTT. Translating it yields CASSFQGRGQPQHF.

This rearrangement joins TRBV5-1 to TRBJ2-3, with a tentative D call TRBD1 (6 bases). V was shortened by 0 bases and J by 8 bases, with 10 bases between the two germline ends. Germline CDR1 SGHRS, CDR2 YFSETQ. This CDR3 has 13 amino acids. Written as DNA, the CDR3 is TGCGCCAGCAGCTTGGCCGGACAGACTACGCAGTATTTT. It encodes CASSLAGQTTQYF.

Remarks on this clonotype: A much larger clone differs from this one at a single base, so this may be a read error. The chain carries TRBV15 and TRBJ2-1; TRBD1 aligns across 11 bases. Germline V CDR1 and CDR2: LNHNV, YYDKDF (reference sequence). V shed 4 bases, J shed 9 bases, and the junction held 5 bases outside the gene matches. CDR3 length: 14 amino acids. The CDR3 bases are TGTGCCACCAGCATAGGACAGGGGGCGCTTGAGCAGTTCTTC. This translates into CATSIGQGALEQFF. The entire variable domain, with the rest obtained from reference TRBV15 and TRBJ2-1, is as follows: DAMVIQNPRYQVTQFGKPVTLSCSQTLNHNVMYWYQQKSSQAPKLLFHYYDKDFNNEADTPDNFQSRRPNTSFCFLDIRSPGLGDTAMYLCATSIGQGALEQFFGPGTRLTVL.

The V and J genes are TRBV5-6 and TRBJ2-7; 8 bases align to TRBD2. The CDR3 loop spans 15 amino acids. With V trimmed by 4 bases and J by 3 bases, 9 bases remained unmatched. Germline V CDR1 and CDR2: SGHDT, YYEEEE. CDR3 sequence: CASSPLSGEFYEQYF. The CDR3 bases are TGTGCCAGCAGCCCTCTTAGCGGGGAATTCTACGAGCAGTACTTC.

J is TRBJ2-2 and V is TRBV12-3 or TRBV12-4; no definite D call. V dropped 2 bases and J dropped 3 bases, with 7 bases sitting between them. This CDR3 has 14 residues. The DNA of the CDR3 is TGTGCCAGCAGTTTAATAGGCCACACCGGGGAGCTGTTTTTT. Translated, it gives CASSLIGHTGELFF.

This clonotype showed up just a few times. The chain joins TRBV29-1 to TRBJ1-1; tentative D call: TRBD1 (6 bases). V lost 6 bases and J lost 0, with 14 bases in between. This CDR3 is 14 amino acids long. Germline V lookup: CDR1 SQVTM, CDR2 ANQGSEA. The CDR3 DNA reads TGCAGCGTGGGGGGCGCGGGCATGAACACTGAAGCTTTCTTT. It encodes CSVGGAGMNTEAFF.

The chain uses TRBV6-1 and TRBJ2-7, with D tentatively TRBD2 (6 bases). The CDR3 spans 14 residues. The germline CDR1 and CDR2 sequences are MNHNS and SASEGT. V lost 7 bases and J 7 bases, leaving 20 bases between the germline ends. The CDR3 sequence is CASTPRQGGREQYF. The CDR3 DNA is TGTGCCAGCACCCCACGGCAAGGAGGGAGGGAGCAGTACTTC.

In this sample, this clonotype turned up a few times. This chain links TRBV7-3 with TRBJ1-2, with D perhaps TRBD1 (6 bases). The CDR3 consists of 12 residues. CDR1 is SGHTA and CDR2 is FQGTGA in the germline V gene. Trimming removed 11 bases at V and 4 bases at J, with 14 bases between. The CDR3 nucleotides read TGTGCCGTAGGGGGGGTTGCCTATGGCTACACCTTC. It encodes CAVGGVAYGYTF.

CDR3 DNA sequence: TGTGCCAGCAGCGCTCACGAGGTATTAGCAACTGAAGCTTTCTTT. It translates to CASSAHEVLATEAFF. The rearrangement links TRBV9 to TRBJ1-1; D ambiguous. This CDR3 contains 15 residues. Germline CDR1 is SGDLS and CDR2 is YYNGEE. V was shortened by 3 bases and J by 5 bases, with 17 bases between the two germline ends. The full variable domain, in which reference TRBV9 and TRBJ1-1 provide the parts outside the CDR3, is DSGVTQTPKHLITATGQRVTLRCSPRSGDLSVYWYQQSLDQGLQFLIQYYNGEERAKGNILERFSAQQFPDLHSELNLSSLELGDSALYFCASSAHEVLATEAFFGQGTRLTVV.

This clonotype was observed a handful of times. The chain is built from TRBV20-1 and TRBJ2-7; 9 bases are shared with TRBD2. CDR1 is DFQATT, CDR2 SNEGSKA, per germline (reference sequence). The CDR3 is 13 residues long. With V trimmed by 3 bases and J by 4 bases, 4 bases remained unmatched. The CDR3 spells CSARGLAQYEQYF. The CDR3 DNA is TGCAGTGCTAGGGGACTAGCACAATACGAGCAGTACTTC.

This clonotype was found a few times. V usage is TRBV6-6 and J usage is TRBJ2-1; D call uncertain. This CDR3 has 15 amino acids. CDR1 MNHNY and CDR2 SVGAGI come from the germline V gene (reference sequence). V lost 6 bases and J lost 0, with 12 bases in between. The CDR3 here is CASSSAHISYNEQFF. DNA of the CDR3: TGTGCCAGCAGCTCAGCTCATATCTCCTACAATGAGCAGTTCTTC.

This clonotype was found a few times. The chain is built from TRBV10-3 and TRBJ2-7; tentative D call: TRBD2 (6 bases). The CDR3 length is 16 residues. CDR1 is ENHRY, CDR2 SYGVKD, per germline. Between the trimmed V and J ends, which lost 4 bases and 0 bases, there was a span of 16 bases. The chain's CDR3 is CAISALGRTISYEQYF. Here the CDR3 DNA reads TGTGCCATCAGTGCACTGGGACGGACTATCTCCTACGAGCAGTACTTC.

This clonotype was counted many times. The V and J genes are TRBV20-1 and TRBJ2-7; TRBD2 might be the D (6 bases). Germline V lookup: CDR1 DFQATT, CDR2 SNEGSKA (reference sequence). The CDR3 is 13 amino acids. Trimming stripped 7 bases from V and 2 bases from J, with 15 bases between. CDR3 region: CSGGEAYTYEQYF. In DNA form, the CDR3 reads TGCAGTGGTGGGGAGGCCTACACCTACGAGCAGTACTTC.

V usage is TRBV12-3 or TRBV12-4 and J usage is TRBJ1-1; no clear D. Trimming left V 5 bases short and J 4 bases short, with 20 bases between. The CDR3 has 16 residues. DNA of the CDR3: TGTGCCAGCAGTCCGAGTGCTGCCAAGACGGGCACTGAAGCTTTCTTT. It specifies CASSPSAAKTGTEAFF.

This CDR3 is CSAAPNGGYTF. Written as DNA, the CDR3 is TGCAGTGCCGCCCCTAACGGTGGCTACACCTTC. The rearrangement joins TRBV20-1 to TRBJ1-2; D not resolved. Germline V lookup: CDR1 DFQATT, CDR2 SNEGSKA (reference sequence). Trimming removed 6 bases at V and 7 bases at J, with 12 bases between. The CDR3 sequence is 11 residues long.

The chain has TRBV20-1 and TRBJ2-3; D call uncertain. CDR3 length: 12 residues. Germline V gene data show CDR1 as DFQATT and CDR2 as SNEGSKA (reference sequence). V was trimmed by 3 bases and J by 2 bases, leaving 6 bases between them. This CDR3 is CSASSLTDTQYF. CDR3 sequence (DNA): TGCAGTGCTAGTTCCCTCACAGATACGCAGTATTTT.

The rearrangement links TRBV3-1 to TRBJ2-1; unclear D gene. Trimming took off 1 base at V and 11 bases at J, with 6 bases between the two ends. CDR1 and CDR2 (germline): LGHDT, YNNKEL (reference sequence). The CDR3 is 11 residues long. The CDR3 DNA follows: TGTGCCAGCAGCCAAGGGCAGCAGCAGTTCTTC. It encodes CASSQGQQQFF.

The V call is TRBV7-2, the J call TRBJ2-1; 9 positions agree with TRBD2. The CDR3 has 15 amino acids. Germline V gene sequence: CDR1 SGHTA, CDR2 FQGNSA. Germline trimming cut 7 bases from V and 6 bases from J; bases unmatched to any gene: 10. The CDR3 region is CASTRTLAGLNEQFF. The CDR3 DNA sequence: TGTGCCAGCACCCGAACACTAGCGGGCCTCAATGAGCAGTTCTTC.

The V call is TRBV5-4, the J call TRBJ1-1; D ambiguous. Trimming took 0 bases from V and 1 from J, leaving 16 bases between them. The CDR3 totals 17 residues. Germline V gene lookup returns CDR1 SGHNT and CDR2 YYREEE (reference sequence). DNA for the CDR3: TGTGCCAGCAGCTTGGAGGTCTACGACGGAGAGAACACTGAAGCTTTCTTT. Protein sequence: CASSLEVYDGENTEAFF.